This T cell receptor (beta chain) was recovered during a study of CD8 T cells in ankylosing spondylitis. Study observations and caveats: Ankylosing spondylitis blood seemed to carry a telltale TCR beta motif made of several highly homologous variants.

Looked up from germline, CDR1 is SQVTM and CDR2 is ANQGSEA. The length of the CDR3 is 14 residues. Losses at the gene ends were 6 bases for V and 4 bases for J; bases not matched to a gene: 9. A few counts support this clonotype. No antigen is known for it. TCRdb re-called the 5' RACE reads with MiXCR, one entry per CDR3 protein. The table includes some 300,000 distinct CDR3 sequences, about 20% detected once. This clonotype was sampled from a female donor with ankylosing spondylitis or in good health (not recorded which). The genes are TRBV29-1 and TRBJ1-1; 9 nucleotides align to TRBD1. Material for sequencing was blood, either unsorted or a sorted T cell fraction (not recorded which). CDR3 DNA sequence: TGCAGCGTGACTGGGACAGGGAGCGGCACTGAAGCTTTCTTT. This sequence encodes CSVTGTGSGTEAFF.